The present entry profiles one T cell receptor beta chain with its context. What it binds is unknown. The sample comes from a study of T cell responses to AZD1222 COVID-19 vaccine. Findings of the study overall: Reportedly, close to half of spike-specific TCRs are directed against unmutated variant regions. Donors skewed white British and female; clonal diversity was possibly underestimated. Among those given AZD1222, only 6 or 7 were seropositive at baseline. Sampling that yielded the repertoires occurred only after the peak T cell response.

The protocol was immunoSEQ multiplex PCR, while the TCRdb copy is restricted to in-frame clones and leaves out a portion. The sample lists 150,000 to 200,000 clones; around nine tenths were seen once. V lost 4 bases to trimming and J lost 6 bases; unmatched junction nucleotides: 10. Germline CDR1 SGHDT, CDR2 YYEEEE. This CDR3 spans 17 amino acids. The rearrangement uses TRBV5-6 and TRBJ1-6; the match to TRBD1 covers 10 bases. The sequence derives from an adult in good health. Sequenced here: peripheral blood, sampled on day 0 of AZD1222 vaccination. The CDR3 nucleotides are TGTGCCAGCAGCACAAGACAGGGGGCGTCTCTTAATTCACCCCTCCACTTT. As protein: CASSTRQGASLNSPLHF.